This T cell receptor (beta chain) came from a study of metastatic and nonmetastatic thyroid tumors. Study at large: Repertoire comparison spanned blood and tumor or nodule tissue of malignant and benign thyroid patients. Notes on the study in general: As reported, TCR beta diversity in blood and tumor was significantly higher in malignant thyroid tumors than in benign nodules.

This clone appeared many times. Antigen: not known. In germline, CDR1 is LGHDT, CDR2 YNNKEL (reference sequence). Trimming cost V 4 bases and J 6 bases, with 13 bases left between them. This CDR3 spans 14 amino acids. Thyroid surgery was performed in patients who had received no treatment beforehand. TCRdb re-called the PCR reads via MiXCR. This table holds more than 65,000 clones, around 14% found once. This sequence was found in a male donor with papillary thyroid cancer or a benign thyroid nodule (not recorded which). Some clones in this sample may be carry-over from other donors' samples. The genes are TRBV3-1 and TRBJ2-1; TRBD2 might be the D (6 bases). The source material was blood. The CDR3 is CASSPSDGGNEQFF. For the CDR3, the DNA is TGTGCCAGCAGCCCTTCGGACGGGGGCAATGAGCAGTTCTTC.